Listed below are T cell receptor beta chains from one sample, sequenced in a study of blood T cells in healthy people across ages. TCRdb analysed the 5' RACE reads with MiXCR anew, one entry per CDR3 protein. The data contain 600,000 or so distinct CDR3 sequences, about 30% of them seen just once; the ten biggest clones take up roughly 14%. Sequencing was performed on blood. These receptors originate from a woman older than 75 in good health. Both conserved end residues are part of each CDR3. D genes are given only for firm matches. Size values are once, few and many counts, or a class for expanded clones, and some rows have none.

J gene: TRBJ2-5
clone size: NA
V gene: TRBV12-3/TRBV12-4
D gene: NA
CDR3 protein: CASKSRGRGETQYF
CDR3 DNA: TGTGCCAGCAAATCCAGGGGACGCGGGGAGACCCAGTACTTC

J gene: TRBJ2-7
clone size: few
V gene: TRBV30
D gene: NA
CDR3 protein: CAWKEGRAITYEQYF
CDR3 DNA: TGTGCCTGGAAGGAGGGCAGGGCTATTACCTACGAGCAGTACTTC

J gene: TRBJ2-7
clone size: many
V gene: TRBV5-1
D gene: TRBD1
CDR3 protein: CASTRRGQGAGEQYF
CDR3 DNA: TGCGCCAGCACCCGGAGGGGACAGGGGGCTGGAGAGCAGTACTTC

J gene: TRBJ2-7
clone size: NA
V gene: TRBV5-1
D gene: NA
CDR3 protein: CASSLVENSHPSSYEQYF
CDR3 DNA: TGCGCCAGCAGCTTGGTTGAGAACAGCCATCCCAGCTCCTACGAGCAGTACTTC

J gene: TRBJ2-7
clone size: few
V gene: TRBV12-3/TRBV12-4
D gene: NA
CDR3 protein: CAGSPDTLVQGTRYF
CDR3 DNA: TGTGCCGGCAGCCCTGACACCTTAGTTCAAGGGACCCGGTACTTC

J gene: TRBJ2-3
clone size: many
V gene: TRBV4-3
D gene: NA
CDR3 protein: CASSQDDRISSTDTQYF
CDR3 DNA: TGCGCCAGCAGCCAAGATGACCGTATCTCCAGCACAGATACGCAGTATTTT

J gene: TRBJ2-7
clone size: once
V gene: TRBV12-3/TRBV12-4
D gene: TRBD2
CDR3 protein: CASSMRLAGDNEQYF
CDR3 DNA: TGTGCCAGCAGTATGAGACTAGCGGGGGACAATGAGCAGTACTTC

J gene: TRBJ2-7
clone size: many
V gene: TRBV7-2
D gene: TRBD2
CDR3 protein: CASSSSGGIKQYF
CDR3 DNA: TGTGCCAGCAGTTCTAGCGGGGGGATCAAGCAGTACTTC

J gene: TRBJ2-5
clone size: many
V gene: TRBV28
D gene: NA
CDR3 protein: CASSFQGSKTQYF
CDR3 DNA: TGTGCCAGCAGTTTTCAGGGGTCAAAGACCCAGTACTTC

J gene: TRBJ1-5
clone size: NA
V gene: TRBV6-5
D gene: NA
CDR3 protein: CASSAAFDLQPQHF
CDR3 DNA: TGTGCCAGCAGTGCGGCGTTCGATTTGCAGCCCCAGCATTTT

J gene: TRBJ2-7
clone size: many
V gene: TRBV7-8
D gene: TRBD1
CDR3 protein: CASSLTGAAAYEQYF
CDR3 DNA: TGTGCCAGCAGCCTCACAGGGGCGGCCGCCTACGAGCAGTACTTC

J gene: TRBJ2-5
clone size: NA
V gene: TRBV3-1
D gene: TRBD1
CDR3 protein: CAGSYGTGGHNEQYF
CDR3 DNA: TGTGCCGGCAGCTACGGGACAGGGGGGCACAATGAGCAGTACTTC

J gene: TRBJ1-5
clone size: many
V gene: TRBV20-1
D gene: TRBD1
CDR3 protein: CSARGQGNGQPQHF
CDR3 DNA: TGCAGTGCACGGGGACAGGGAAATGGTCAGCCCCAGCATTTT

J gene: TRBJ2-1
clone size: many
V gene: TRBV20-1
D gene: TRBD2
CDR3 protein: CSATSGGAYNEQFF
CDR3 DNA: TGCAGTGCTACTAGCGGGGGGGCCTACAATGAGCAGTTCTTC

J gene: TRBJ2-5
clone size: many
V gene: TRBV7-9
D gene: NA
CDR3 protein: CASSFEGQETQYF
CDR3 DNA: TGTGCCAGCAGCTTCGAGGGACAAGAGACCCAGTACTTC

J gene: TRBJ2-3
clone size: once
V gene: TRBV27
D gene: NA
CDR3 protein: CASSLEGPHHTQYF
CDR3 DNA: TGTGCCAGCAGTTTAGAGGGACCACACCATACGCAGTATTTT

J gene: TRBJ1-6
clone size: many
V gene: TRBV20-1
D gene: TRBD1
CDR3 protein: CSAVRDSNSPLHF
CDR3 DNA: TGCAGTGCTGTTCGGGACAGTAATTCACCCCTCCACTTT

J gene: TRBJ2-5
clone size: many
V gene: TRBV7-3
D gene: NA
CDR3 protein: CASSHLGGTQYF
CDR3 DNA: TGTGCCAGCAGCCACCTCGGGGGGACCCAGTACTTC

J gene: TRBJ2-3
clone size: many
V gene: TRBV20-1
D gene: NA
CDR3 protein: CSAIDQGEGTDTQYF
CDR3 DNA: TGCAGTGCTATTGATCAGGGGGAGGGCACAGATACGCAGTATTTT

J gene: TRBJ1-2
clone size: NA
V gene: TRBV20-1
D gene: NA
CDR3 protein: CSASQIDRGGYTF
CDR3 DNA: TGCAGTGCTAGTCAAATTGACCGCGGAGGCTACACCTTC

J gene: TRBJ1-4
clone size: many
V gene: TRBV3-1
D gene: NA
CDR3 protein: CASSHGQTEKLFF
CDR3 DNA: TGTGCCAGCAGTCATGGACAGACGGAAAAACTGTTTTTT

J gene: TRBJ2-3
clone size: NA
V gene: TRBV12-3/TRBV12-4
D gene: NA
CDR3 protein: CASSLYLGPGTQYF
CDR3 DNA: TGTGCCAGCAGTTTATATCTGGGACCAGGTACGCAGTATTTT

J gene: TRBJ2-1
clone size: once
V gene: TRBV7-8
D gene: TRBD2
CDR3 protein: CASSSEVRGERRYEQFF
CDR3 DNA: TGTGCCAGCAGCTCCGAGGTGCGGGGGGAAAGACGCTACGAGCAGTTCTTC

J gene: TRBJ2-3
clone size: NA
V gene: TRBV6-5
D gene: TRBD1
CDR3 protein: CASSSWDRVGETDTQYF
CDR3 DNA: TGCGCCAGCAGTTCATGGGACAGGGTCGGGGAAACAGATACGCAGTATTTT

J gene: TRBJ1-5
clone size: many
V gene: TRBV7-2
D gene: NA
CDR3 protein: CASSLVAGGNQPQHF
CDR3 DNA: TGTGCCAGCAGCCTTGTGGCTGGTGGTAATCAGCCCCAGCATTTT

J gene: TRBJ1-2
clone size: many
V gene: TRBV5-5
D gene: TRBD1
CDR3 protein: CASSPDRVIGYTF
CDR3 DNA: TGTGCCAGCAGCCCGGACAGGGTGATTGGCTACACCTTC

J gene: TRBJ1-2
clone size: NA
V gene: TRBV18
D gene: NA
CDR3 protein: CASSPAPRTGYTF
CDR3 DNA: TGTGCCAGCTCACCGGCGCCAAGGACTGGCTACACCTTC

J gene: TRBJ1-2
clone size: many
V gene: TRBV5-1
D gene: NA
CDR3 protein: CASSLDLGRDGYTF
CDR3 DNA: TGCGCCAGCAGCTTGGACCTGGGTCGAGATGGCTACACCTTC

J gene: TRBJ2-7
clone size: NA
V gene: TRBV29-1
D gene: NA
CDR3 protein: CSVSRGQPVPYEQYF
CDR3 DNA: TGCAGCGTCTCCCGGGGACAACCCGTCCCCTACGAGCAGTACTTC

J gene: TRBJ2-1
clone size: many
V gene: TRBV6-1
D gene: TRBD2
CDR3 protein: CASSQPGTSGLRSYNEQFF
CDR3 DNA: TGTGCCAGCAGTCAACCCGGGACTAGCGGGTTACGCTCCTACAATGAGCAGTTCTTC

J gene: TRBJ2-3
clone size: NA
V gene: TRBV12-3/TRBV12-4
D gene: TRBD1
CDR3 protein: CASSFGDRGSTDVQYF
CDR3 DNA: TGTGCCAGCAGTTTTGGGGACAGAGGGAGTACAGATGTGCAGTATTTT

J gene: TRBJ2-1
clone size: many
V gene: TRBV7-2
D gene: NA
CDR3 protein: CASRQTRPSHNEQFF
CDR3 DNA: TGTGCCAGCAGACAGACTAGACCTTCCCACAATGAGCAGTTCTTC

J gene: TRBJ2-1
clone size: many
V gene: TRBV5-1
D gene: NA
CDR3 protein: CASSLAGVAFEQFF
CDR3 DNA: TGCGCCAGCAGCTTGGCCGGGGTGGCTTTTGAGCAGTTCTTC

J gene: TRBJ1-2
clone size: many
V gene: TRBV5-1
D gene: TRBD1
CDR3 protein: CASSLRQGEAGYTF
CDR3 DNA: TGCGCCAGCAGCCTAAGACAGGGCGAGGCTGGCTACACCTTC

J gene: TRBJ1-5
clone size: NA
V gene: TRBV6-6
D gene: TRBD1
CDR3 protein: CASSYPGQGGGQPQHF
CDR3 DNA: TGTGCCAGCAGTTACCCGGGACAGGGAGGCGGTCAGCCCCAGCATTTT

J gene: TRBJ2-3
clone size: NA
V gene: TRBV12-3/TRBV12-4
D gene: NA
CDR3 protein: CASSLNPRVASDTQYF
CDR3 DNA: TGTGCCAGCAGTTTAAATCCGAGAGTAGCATCAGATACGCAGTATTTT

J gene: TRBJ2-3
clone size: many
V gene: TRBV20-1
D gene: TRBD2
CDR3 protein: CSASPSGGPTDTQYF
CDR3 DNA: TGCAGTGCTAGCCCCAGCGGGGGGCCCACAGATACGCAGTATTTT

J gene: TRBJ2-7
clone size: many
V gene: TRBV3-1
D gene: NA
CDR3 protein: CASSYKTGRYEQYF
CDR3 DNA: TGTGCCAGCAGCTATAAGACAGGGAGGTACGAGCAGTACTTC

J gene: TRBJ2-3
clone size: NA
V gene: TRBV6-6
D gene: TRBD1
CDR3 protein: CASSHRTGGGRTDTQYF
CDR3 DNA: TGTGCCAGCAGTCACAGGACAGGGGGCGGTCGCACAGATACGCAGTATTTT

J gene: TRBJ2-1
clone size: many
V gene: TRBV6-2/TRBV6-3
D gene: NA
CDR3 protein: CASSALEGTRFF
CDR3 DNA: TGTGCCAGCAGTGCTCTGGAGGGGACACGGTTCTTC

J gene: TRBJ1-1
clone size: NA
V gene: TRBV30
D gene: TRBD1
CDR3 protein: CAWDLGDRGRHTEAFF
CDR3 DNA: TGTGCCTGGGACCTGGGGGACAGGGGGCGACACACTGAAGCTTTCTTT

J gene: TRBJ1-1
clone size: NA
V gene: TRBV7-3
D gene: NA
CDR3 protein: CASSLLGLGTEAFF
CDR3 DNA: TGTGCCAGCAGCTTATTGGGGTTGGGGACTGAAGCTTTCTTT

J gene: TRBJ2-3
clone size: NA
V gene: TRBV24-1
D gene: NA
CDR3 protein: CATSRGRTQYF
CDR3 DNA: TGTGCCACCAGTCGAGGACGCACGCAGTATTTT

J gene: TRBJ2-1
clone size: many
V gene: TRBV7-2
D gene: TRBD2
CDR3 protein: CASSGLAGRYNEQFF
CDR3 DNA: TGTGCCAGCAGCGGACTAGCGGGGAGATACAATGAGCAGTTCTTC

J gene: TRBJ2-1
clone size: many
V gene: TRBV20-1
D gene: TRBD1
CDR3 protein: CSADGQGSRDEQFF
CDR3 DNA: TGCAGTGCCGATGGACAGGGGAGTCGGGATGAGCAGTTCTTC

J gene: TRBJ2-5
clone size: many
V gene: TRBV4-2
D gene: NA
CDR3 protein: CASSPRLGLETQYF
CDR3 DNA: TGTGCCAGCAGCCCACGTCTCGGGTTGGAGACCCAGTACTTC

J gene: TRBJ2-3
clone size: many
V gene: TRBV20-1
D gene: NA
CDR3 protein: CSARTPGAQYF
CDR3 DNA: TGCAGTGCTAGGACCCCGGGGGCGCAGTATTTT

J gene: TRBJ1-1
clone size: once
V gene: TRBV18
D gene: TRBD1
CDR3 protein: CANSPIGTADEAFF
CDR3 DNA: TGTGCCAACTCACCGATAGGGACAGCTGATGAAGCTTTCTTT